This entry concerns a single T cell receptor (beta chain). TCRdb called the RT-PCR reads again in MiXCR, with one record for every CDR3 protein. This sample has approximately 200,000 distinct CDR3 sequences, with 38% found just once. The sample comes from a study of patients and donors after allogeneic stem cell transplantation. The V gene's germline CDR1 is SGHAT and CDR2 FQNNGV. The CDR3 consists of 14 residues. The V end lost 5 bases, the J end lost 6 bases, and 16 bases lay between the germline ends. This rearrangement joins TRBV11-2 to TRBJ1-1; maybe TRBD1 (6 bases). The sequencing input was blood, either unsorted or a sorted T cell fraction (not recorded which). The clonotype was recovered from a human donor who was either an allogeneic HSCT recipient or a stem cell or donor lymphocyte infusion donor (not recorded which). It is not recorded whose cells these are; they may come from a transplant donor. The CDR3 bases are TGTGCCAGCAGCCGATACAGGGTAAGCGCTGAAGCTTTCTTT. Translated, it gives CASSRYRVSAEAFF.